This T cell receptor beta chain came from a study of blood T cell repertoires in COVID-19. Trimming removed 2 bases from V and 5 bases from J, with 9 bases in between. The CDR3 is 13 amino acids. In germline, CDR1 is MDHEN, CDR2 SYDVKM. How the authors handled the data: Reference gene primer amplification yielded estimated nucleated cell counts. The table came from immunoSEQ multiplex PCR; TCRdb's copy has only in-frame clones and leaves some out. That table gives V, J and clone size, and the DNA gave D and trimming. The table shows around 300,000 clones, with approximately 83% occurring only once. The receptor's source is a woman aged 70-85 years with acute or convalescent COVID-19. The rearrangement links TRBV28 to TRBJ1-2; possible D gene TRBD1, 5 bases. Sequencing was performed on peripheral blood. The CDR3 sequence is CASSLRGLYGYTF. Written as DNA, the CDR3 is TGTGCCAGCAGTTTACGGGGGTTGTATGGCTACACCTTC.